These T cell receptor beta chains were read from a single sample in a study of blood T cell repertoires in COVID-19. The repertoire was sequenced with immunoSEQ multiplex PCR; TCRdb's copy has only in-frame clones and lacks some. Of about 94,000 clones in the sample, over 70% were seen once. Sequencing was performed on peripheral blood. All receptors come from a human donor in a cohort sampled during active COVID-19. CDR3s include the opening cysteine and the closing phenylalanine or tryptophan. The order of the fields is J gene, V gene, D gene, clone size, CDR3 protein, CDR3 DNA. The D gene is left open where the match is weak. Not every row has a clone size; where given, it reads once, few, many or a size class.

TRBJ2-3	TRBV19	NA	NA	CASRQSSTDTQYF	TGTGCCAGTAGACAGTCTAGCACAGATACGCAGTATTTT
TRBJ1-4	TRBV15	NA	NA	CATSRGGEEKLFF	TGTGCCACCAGCCGGGGAGGAGAGGAAAAACTGTTTTTT
TRBJ1-4	TRBV18	TRBD1	NA	CASSLTAGQINEKLFF	TGTGCCAGCTCACTTACCGCGGGACAGATCAATGAAAAACTGTTTTTT
TRBJ2-7	TRBV10-1	NA	NA	CASSGGFNEQYF	TGCGCCAGCAGCGGGGGTTTCAACGAGCAGTACTTC
TRBJ2-6	TRBV28	NA	NA	CASRVTSSGANVLTF	TGTGCCAGCAGAGTAACTAGCTCCGGGGCCAACGTCCTGACTTTC
TRBJ2-5	TRBV7-6	NA	NA	CASSLGDGGTQYF	TGTGCCAGCAGCTTAGGAGACGGAGGGACCCAGTACTTC
TRBJ1-1	TRBV4-1	NA	NA	CASSPVQGLNTEAFF	TGCGCCAGCAGCCCCGTACAGGGCCTGAACACTGAAGCTTTCTTT
TRBJ1-1	TRBV6-5	NA	NA	CASSPFISGNTEAFF	TGTGCCAGCAGCCCCTTTATCAGCGGGAACACTGAAGCTTTCTTT
TRBJ2-7	TRBV20-1	NA	once	CSPISGHEQYF	TGCAGTCCTATATCGGGTCACGAGCAGTACTTC
TRBJ1-1	TRBV11-2	NA	NA	CASSSTAGSAEAFF	TGTGCCAGCAGCTCCACGGCTGGGAGCGCTGAAGCTTTCTTT
TRBJ2-7	TRBV10-3	NA	NA	CAITGQPAYEQYF	TGTGCCATCACCGGACAGCCCGCCTACGAGCAGTACTTC
TRBJ2-1	TRBV6-5	NA	NA	CASTKPGSSGEQFF	TGTGCCAGCACGAAGCCGGGGTCGTCAGGTGAGCAGTTCTTC
TRBJ2-2	TRBV9	NA	NA	CASTPGGSNPGELFF	TGTGCCAGCACCCCAGGGGGGAGCAATCCCGGGGAGCTGTTTTTT
TRBJ2-7	TRBV5-4	TRBD1	NA	CASSPIGQGAPYEQYF	TGTGCCAGCAGCCCAATTGGACAGGGGGCTCCCTACGAGCAGTACTTC
TRBJ2-4	TRBV9	TRBD1	NA	CASSVGAGSGQDIQYF	TGTGCCAGCAGCGTAGGGGCAGGGTCAGGACAGGACATTCAGTACTTC
TRBJ1-2	TRBV4-1	NA	NA	CASSQHRDTRVGGYTF	TGCGCCAGCAGCCAACACCGGGACACCCGAGTAGGAGGCTACACCTTC
TRBJ1-2	TRBV15	NA	NA	CATSRDPSPGYGYTF	TGTGCCACCAGCAGAGACCCCAGTCCAGGATATGGCTACACCTTC
TRBJ1-1	TRBV28	NA	once	CASQTALTEAFF	TGTGCCAGCCAGACAGCTCTCACTGAAGCTTTCTTT
TRBJ2-7	TRBV7-2	TRBD2	NA	CASSSFSSGRTEQYF	TGTGCCAGCAGCTCGTTCTCTAGCGGGAGGACCGAGCAGTACTTC
TRBJ1-5	TRBV29-1	NA	NA	CSVAPGSGNQPQHF	TGCAGCGTTGCACCGGGATCTGGCAATCAGCCCCAGCATTTT
TRBJ2-1	TRBV11-2	NA	NA	CASSLEQGYNEQFF	TGTGCCAGCAGCTTAGAACAGGGCTACAATGAGCAGTTCTTC
TRBJ1-1	TRBV19	TRBD1	once	CASSTRQGIGTEAFF	TGTGCCAGTAGTACCAGACAGGGGATAGGCACTGAAGCTTTCTTT
TRBJ2-7	TRBV29-1	NA	NA	CSVGDFSYEQYF	TGCAGCGTTGGGGACTTCTCCTACGAGCAGTACTTC
TRBJ1-4	TRBV5-1	TRBD1	NA	CASSYNDRAGKLFF	TGCGCCAGCAGCTATAACGACAGGGCGGGAAAACTGTTTTTT
TRBJ2-7	TRBV18	NA	NA	CASSPRRDSYEQYF	TGTGCCAGCTCACCAAGGCGGGACTCCTACGAGCAGTACTTC
TRBJ2-7	TRBV5-1	TRBD2	NA	CASSLGLAGTYYEQYF	TGCGCCAGCAGCTTGGGGCTAGCGGGAACCTACTACGAGCAGTACTTC
TRBJ2-6	TRBV3-1/TRBV3-2	TRBD2	NA	CASSQPGLAGAGANVLTF	TGTGCCAGCAGCCAACCGGGACTAGCGGGAGCTGGGGCCAACGTCCTGACTTTC
TRBJ1-2	TRBV7-8	TRBD1	once	CASSLKRTGWVYGYTF	TGTGCCAGCAGCCTAAAGAGGACAGGGTGGGTCTATGGCTACACCTTC
TRBJ1-6	TRBV6-5	TRBD1	few	CASSPWDRAYSPLHF	TGTGCCAGCAGTCCATGGGACAGGGCATATTCACCCCTCCACTTT
TRBJ2-2	TRBV27	TRBD2	NA	CASSLRSGRATGELFF	TGTGCCAGCAGTTTAAGAAGCGGGAGGGCCACCGGGGAGCTGTTTTTT
TRBJ2-6	TRBV7-2	TRBD1	NA	CASSTGGSGANVLTF	TGTGCCAGCAGTACAGGGGGTTCTGGGGCCAACGTCCTGACTTTC
TRBJ2-1	TRBV4-1	NA	NA	CASSQDRTGYNEQFF	TGCGCCAGCAGCCAAGATAGAACGGGGTACAATGAGCAGTTCTTC
TRBJ1-3	TRBV7-2	NA	NA	CASSLDSLSGNTIYF	TGTGCCAGCAGCTTGGACAGTCTCTCTGGAAACACCATATATTTT
TRBJ1-5	TRBV11-2	NA	NA	CASSLSPGANQPQHF	TGTGCCAGCAGCTTATCCCCAGGGGCCAATCAGCCCCAGCATTTT
TRBJ2-7	TRBV6-5	TRBD1	NA	CASSYSGQGAFYEQYF	TGTGCCAGCAGTTACTCAGGACAGGGGGCCTTCTACGAGCAGTACTTC
TRBJ1-1	TRBV3-1/TRBV3-2	NA	NA	CASSRPRGEAFF	TGTGCCAGCAGCCGCCCTAGAGGTGAAGCTTTCTTT
TRBJ2-7	TRBV5-1	NA	NA	CASSLTAAGYEQYF	TGCGCCAGCAGCCTGACCGCGGCGGGGTACGAGCAGTACTTC
TRBJ1-3	TRBV7-8	NA	NA	CASSDRTFGGNTIYF	TGTGCCAGCAGCGATCGGACATTCGGTGGAAACACCATATATTTT
TRBJ2-2	TRBV18	TRBD2	few	CASSPGGSDTGELFF	TGTGCCAGCTCACCGGGAGGGAGCGACACCGGGGAGCTGTTTTTT
TRBJ2-7	TRBV5-1	TRBD2	NA	CASSPIGLAESYEQYF	TGCGCCAGCAGCCCCATCGGACTAGCGGAATCCTACGAGCAGTACTTC
TRBJ2-5	TRBV18	NA	NA	CASSAGSPKETQYF	TGTGCCAGCTCAGCGGGATCCCCGAAGGAGACCCAGTACTTC